The entry below describes one TCR beta chain. Libraries were prepared by immunoSEQ multiplex PCR; TCRdb keeps only in-frame clonotypes and omits some of them. In the table there are about 680,000 clones, roughly nine tenths of which are singletons. Treatment of the sample: some 20 received Ad26.COV2.S at low or high dose, single or two shots; roughly 5 received placebo; per-sample allocation not given. Repertoires come from day 63 after the first vaccine or placebo injection. These data originate in a study of Ad26.COV2.S vaccination and SARS-CoV-2 variants. This clonotype was sampled from a person aged 18-65 years who received the Ad26.COV2.S COVID-19 vaccine or a placebo. Specimen: peripheral blood, collected in a trial of Ad26.COV2.S vaccine versus placebo.

CDR3 residues: CASSLEGLTLGYTF. The CDR3 DNA follows: TGTGCCAGCAGCTTAGAAGGGCTGACTCTTGGCTACACCTTC. The chain employs TRBV7-9 and TRBJ1-2; no clear D gene. This CDR3 region has 14 residues. Trimming stripped 1 base from V and 7 bases from J, with 13 bases between. CDR1 is SEHNR and CDR2 is FQNEAQ in the germline V gene (reference sequence).